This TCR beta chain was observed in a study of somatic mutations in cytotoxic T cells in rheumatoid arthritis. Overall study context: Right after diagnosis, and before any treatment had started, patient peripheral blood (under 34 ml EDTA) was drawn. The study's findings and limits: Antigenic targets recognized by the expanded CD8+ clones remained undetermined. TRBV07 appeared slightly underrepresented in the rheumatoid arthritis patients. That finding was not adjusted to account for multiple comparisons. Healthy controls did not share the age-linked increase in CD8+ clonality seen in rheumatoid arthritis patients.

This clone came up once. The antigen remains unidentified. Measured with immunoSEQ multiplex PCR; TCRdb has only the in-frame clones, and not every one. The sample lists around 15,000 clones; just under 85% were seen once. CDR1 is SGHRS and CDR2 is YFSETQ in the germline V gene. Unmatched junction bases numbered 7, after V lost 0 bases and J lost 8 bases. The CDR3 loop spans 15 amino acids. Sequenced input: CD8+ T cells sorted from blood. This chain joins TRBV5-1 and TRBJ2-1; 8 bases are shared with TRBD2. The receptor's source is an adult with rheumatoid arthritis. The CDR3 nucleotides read TGCGCCAGCAGCTTGGTGGAGACTAGCGAGGATGAGCAGTTCTTC. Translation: CASSLVETSEDEQFF.